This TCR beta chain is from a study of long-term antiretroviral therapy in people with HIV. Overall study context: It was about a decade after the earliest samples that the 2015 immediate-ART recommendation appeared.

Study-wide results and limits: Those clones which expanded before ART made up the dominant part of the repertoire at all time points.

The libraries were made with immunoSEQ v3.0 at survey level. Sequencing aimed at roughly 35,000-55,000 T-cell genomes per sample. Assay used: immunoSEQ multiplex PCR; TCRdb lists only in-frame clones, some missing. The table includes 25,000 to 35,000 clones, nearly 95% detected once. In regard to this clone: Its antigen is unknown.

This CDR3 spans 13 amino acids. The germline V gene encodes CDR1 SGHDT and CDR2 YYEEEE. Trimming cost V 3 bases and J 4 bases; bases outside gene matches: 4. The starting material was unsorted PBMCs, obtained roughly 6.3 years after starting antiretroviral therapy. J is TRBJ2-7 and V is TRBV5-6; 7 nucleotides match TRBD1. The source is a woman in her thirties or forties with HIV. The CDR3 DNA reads TGTGCCAGCAGCTCGGGACAGCCTTACGAGCAGTACTTC. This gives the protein CASSSGQPYEQYF.